The following is a TCR beta chain sequence with its context. As yet, its antigen is unknown. This record belongs to a study of siplizumab effects on memory and regulatory T cells. Study results and limitations: Researchers did not confirm the suppressive function of proliferating Tregs from siplizumab cultures.

The CDR3 is made up of 13 amino acids. Germline V gene data show CDR1 as LNHDA and CDR2 as SQIVND (reference sequence). The J segment lost 6 bases and the V segment lost 5 bases, leaving 4 bases of the junction unmatched. Sequenced by immunoSEQ multiplex PCR; TCRdb stores in-frame clones only, minus some. The sample shows 100,000 to 120,000 clones, roughly 92% of them seen only once. The TCR sequence derives from a human donor in good health. Source material: CD4+ T cells sorted from blood. The V call is TRBV19, the J call TRBJ1-3; TRBD1 matches 7 bases. CDR3 protein: CASSLGTENTIYF. CDR3 nucleotide sequence: TGTGCCAGTAGTTTAGGGACAGAAAACACCATATATTTT.